These T cell receptor beta chains were read from a single sample in a study of blood T cell repertoires in COVID-19. Sequencing used immunoSEQ multiplex PCR; TCRdb keeps in-frame clones, though not all of them. Of roughly 64,000 clones in the sample, roughly 70% were seen once. Sequencing was done on a sample of PBMCs or T cells enriched from blood (not recorded which). These receptor sequences come from an older woman who had been exposed to COVID-19. Each CDR3 is given with its conserved first and last residue.

v_call | cdr3_aa
TRBV18 | CASSPSEGVSGYTF
TRBV5-1 | CASSRGSPYEQYF
TRBV3-1/TRBV3-2 | CASSQESGTGYTF
TRBV28 | CASSSEFWEQYF
TRBV3-1/TRBV3-2 | CASSPRQGEGHGYTF
TRBV2 | CASSDGPNEQYF
TRBV3-1/TRBV3-2 | CASSQAGASTDTQYF
TRBV28 | CASSLAGSFEKLFF
TRBV29-1 | CSVRETENTEAFF
TRBV10-2 | CASNGQLNQPQHF
TRBV7-3 | CASRLYTDTQYF
TRBV6-1 | CASSEVSGHNSPLHF
TRBV2 | CASSGLAGGDTQYF
TRBV5-1 | CASSLLAGGNEQFF
TRBV18 | CASSPGGYSGNTIYF
TRBV10-2 | CASSADLDTEAFF
TRBV28 | CASSIQGFGNQPQHF
TRBV10-3 | CAISEGGRGPTDTQYF
TRBV5-5 | CASSLGPPSADTQYF
TRBV24-1 | CATSGILAGGPDTQYF
TRBV7-8 | CASSLATGGSAIYF
TRBV29-1 | CSVEPGNTEAFF
TRBV7-9 | CASRKGDGDYEQYF
TRBV7-9 | CASSLLGQLYEQYF
TRBV3-1/TRBV3-2 | CASSPGVRQETQYF
TRBV27 | CASSLTTSPNEQFF
TRBV19 | CASSMDRGGELFF
TRBV6-5 | CASSYRDRFSRGELFF
TRBV28 | CASSAGTGNLKPQHF
TRBV3-1/TRBV3-2 | CASSLGLAGTYEQYF
TRBV4-1 | CASSQFEREGYEQYF
TRBV11-3 | CASSLGLAVYNEQFF
TRBV10-3 | CAIQGGARTEAFF
TRBV29-1 | CSVADRVLSPVLGGYEQYF
TRBV6-2/TRBV6-3 | CASSYTRTGGVSNQPQHF
TRBV7-2 | CASSPSGGGARTGELFF
TRBV29-1 | CSVSDRAYGYTF
TRBV14 | CASSQETEAEAFF
TRBV4-1 | CASSHRLRDLHQANEQFF
TRBV11-2 | CASSLISGGGSGNTIYF
TRBV5-1 | CASSLAVGRLDEQYF
TRBV7-2 | CASSFTVNTEAFF
TRBV6-2/TRBV6-3 | CASSSRGLQETQYF
TRBV2 | CASSRGGGSNQPQHF
TRBV5-4 | CASSLGGSRVEKLFF
TRBV4-3 | CASSQGLRADTQYF
TRBV4-3 | CASSQEEGQGYNEQFF
TRBV14 | CASSRGQLSYEQYF
TRBV6-2/TRBV6-3 | CASSQNAYEQYF
TRBV2 | CASLGGTSSEQYF